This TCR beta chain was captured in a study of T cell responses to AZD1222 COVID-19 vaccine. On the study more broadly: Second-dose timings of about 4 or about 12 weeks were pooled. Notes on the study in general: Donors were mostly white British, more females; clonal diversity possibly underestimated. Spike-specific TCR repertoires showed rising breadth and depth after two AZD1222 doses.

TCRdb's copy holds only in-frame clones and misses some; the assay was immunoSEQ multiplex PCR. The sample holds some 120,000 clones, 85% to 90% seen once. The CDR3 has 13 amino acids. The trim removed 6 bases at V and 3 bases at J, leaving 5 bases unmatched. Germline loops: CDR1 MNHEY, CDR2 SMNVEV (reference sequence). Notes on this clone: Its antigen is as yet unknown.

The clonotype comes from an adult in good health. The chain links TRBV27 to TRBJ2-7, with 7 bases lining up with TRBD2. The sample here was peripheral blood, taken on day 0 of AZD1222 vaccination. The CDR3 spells CASRPGTNYEQYF. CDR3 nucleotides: TGTGCCAGCAGGCCCGGGACTAACTACGAGCAGTACTTC.